These 20 T cell receptor beta chains were all obtained from the same sample, sequenced in a study of glioma-infiltrating T cells after dendritic cell vaccination. This table comes from immunoSEQ multiplex PCR, and its TCRdb copy is limited to in-frame clones, with some not included. The sample comprises approximately 85,000 clones, around 85% of which are singletons, and roughly 8.4% rests with the top ten. Time point given: after dendritic cell vaccination, including at tumor progression/relapse. This specimen was blood, taken after dendritic cell vaccination. Source of these receptors: a human donor with glioblastoma.

In regard to this clone: Within the sample, other DNA sequences also encode this same CDR3. The chain couples TRBV27 to TRBJ1-2; 7 positions agree with TRBD1. This CDR3 has 15 amino acids. The germline V gene encodes CDR1 MNHEY and CDR2 SMNVEV (reference sequence). With V trimmed by 1 base and J by 4 bases, 6 bases remained unmatched. CDR3 DNA sequence: TGTGCCAGCAGTTTATTCTCAGGGGGTGGCTATGGCTACACCTTC. Amino acid sequence: CASSLFSGGGYGYTF.

The chain carries TRBV5-1 and TRBJ1-1; TRBD1 agrees at 8 bases. Germline assignment: CDR1 SGHRS and CDR2 YFSETQ. This CDR3 is 14 amino acids long. V lost 4 bases to trimming and J lost 5 bases; unmatched junction nucleotides: 7. CDR3 nucleotide sequence: TGCGCCAGCAGCACAGGACAGGGAAGGACTGAAGCTTTCTTT. This codes for CASSTGQGRTEAFF. The whole variable domain, remainder taken from reference TRBV5-1 and TRBJ1-1, is KAGVTQTPRYLIKTRGQQVTLSCSPISGHRSVSWYQQTPGQGLQFLFEYFSETQRNKGNFPGRFSGRQFSNSRSEMNVSTLELGDSALYLCASSTGQGRTEAFFGQGTRLTVV.

The rearrangement uses TRBV18 and TRBJ1-2; TRBD1 agrees at 7 bases. V was clipped by 3 bases and J by 6 bases; unmatched bases: 4. The V gene's germline CDR1 is KGHSH and CDR2 LQKENI. This CDR3 is built from 13 residues. Written as DNA, the CDR3 is TGTGCCAGCTCACCCGAGACAGGGAATGGCTACACCTTC. Residues: CASSPETGNGYTF.

This rearrangement joins TRBV2 to TRBJ2-1, with 7 positions matching TRBD1. The germline CDR1 and CDR2 sequences are SNHLY and FYNNEI. The CDR3 length is 18 residues. The J segment lost 4 bases and the V segment lost 4 bases, leaving 16 bases of the junction unmatched. The CDR3 here is CASSVLRSGTELYNEQFF. CDR3 coding DNA: TGTGCCAGCAGTGTTCTAAGGTCGGGGACAGAGCTGTACAATGAGCAGTTCTTC.

This chain connects TRBV7-8 to TRBJ1-3, with D perhaps matching TRBD1 (6 bases). CDR3 length: 17 residues. Trimming cost V 0 bases and J 0 bases, with 12 bases left between them. Germline V gives CDR1 SGHVS, CDR2 FQNEAQ. The CDR3 region is CASSLAQGQHSGNTIYF. The CDR3 DNA reads TGTGCCAGCAGCTTAGCCCAAGGACAGCACTCTGGAAACACCATATATTTT.

The genes are TRBV5-4 and TRBJ1-1; D is unresolved. This CDR3 spans 12 amino acids. With 1 base removed from V and 6 bases from J, the gap between germline ends came to 7 bases. Germline CDR1 and CDR2: SGHNT and YYREEE (reference sequence). CDR3 region: CASSLSGAEAFF. Here the CDR3 DNA reads TGTGCCAGCAGCTTGTCCGGGGCTGAAGCTTTCTTT.

The rearrangement uses TRBV25-1 and TRBJ2-5; D gene ambiguous. This CDR3 has 15 amino acids. The germline CDR1 and CDR2 sequences are MGHDK and SYGVNS. V was cut by 4 bases and J by 1 base, with 13 bases left in between. The CDR3 nucleotides are TGTGCCAGCAGTGGGGCCAGGCTCCTCCAAGAGACCCAGTACTTC. Protein product: CASSGARLLQETQYF.

This chain links TRBV4-3 with TRBJ1-1, with 7 bases matching TRBD1. CDR1 is LGHNA and CDR2 is YSLEER in the germline V gene. Trimming at V came to 0 bases and at J to 7 bases, leaving 8 bases not matched to a gene. This CDR3 contains 15 residues. The CDR3 region is CASSQEAQGGYEAFF. The CDR3 region has the DNA TGCGCCAGCAGCCAAGAGGCTCAGGGGGGATATGAAGCTTTCTTT.

The V call is TRBV4-2, the J call TRBJ2-1; TRBD1 matches 7 bases. The CDR3 is made up of 16 amino acids. Losses at the gene ends were 1 base for V and 6 bases for J; bases not matched to a gene: 9. The germline V gene has CDR1 LGHNA and CDR2 YNFKEQ. The CDR3 here is CASSQVERQGVNEQFF. The CDR3 DNA sequence: TGTGCCAGCAGCCAAGTTGAAAGGCAGGGGGTCAATGAGCAGTTCTTC.

This chain connects TRBV6-1 to TRBJ1-4, with D possibly matching TRBD1 (5 bases). V was cut by 1 base and J by 11 bases, with 14 bases left in between. Germline CDR1 is MNHNS and CDR2 is SASEGT. CDR3 size: 14 residues. DNA of the CDR3: TGTGCCAGCAGTGAAGGAGGGGACTTGGGGAAACTGTTTTTT. Protein sequence: CASSEGGDLGKLFF.

The chain recombines TRBV5-4 with TRBJ2-1; tentatively, D is TRBD1 (5 bases). Germline assignment: CDR1 SGHNT and CDR2 YYREEE (reference sequence). This CDR3 has 16 residues. V was pared by 0 bases and J by 7 bases, with 17 bases between. CDR3 sequence (DNA): TGTGCCAGCAGCTTGGCCGGTCGTGTCAGGGAAAATGAGCAGTTCTTC. This gives the protein CASSLAGRVRENEQFF.

The chain links TRBV6-1 to TRBJ1-5, with 9 bases identical to TRBD1. Germline trimming cut 6 bases from V and 4 bases from J; bases unmatched to any gene: 7. The CDR3 covers 15 residues. The germline gives CDR1 MNHNS, CDR2 SASEGT. Here the CDR3 DNA reads TGTGCCAGCAGACCACAGGGGGCGGTGAATCAGCCCCAGCATTTT. Its translation: CASRPQGAVNQPQHF.

This chain uses TRBV4-3 with TRBJ2-1, with TRBD2 as a possible D gene (5 bases). Looked up from germline, CDR1 is LGHNA and CDR2 is YSLEER. The V and J ends lost 0 bases and 6 bases respectively, with 12 bases between them. The CDR3 runs 15 residues. The CDR3 bases are TGCGCCAGCAGCCAAGATAACGGACGGGGCAATGAGCAGTTCTTC. Amino acids: CASSQDNGRGNEQFF.

This rearrangement joins TRBV29-1 to TRBJ1-2; 9 positions match TRBD1. V was clipped by 5 bases and J by 6 bases; unmatched bases: 16. The CDR3 runs 16 residues. The germline gives CDR1 SQVTM, CDR2 ANQGSEA. This chain's CDR3 is CSVQRLLTGGLDGYTF. The CDR3 DNA sequence: TGCAGCGTTCAGAGGTTACTAACAGGGGGCCTCGATGGCTACACCTTC.

The V and J genes are TRBV4-3 and TRBJ1-2; maybe TRBD1 (6 bases). Germline V gene data show CDR1 as LGHNA and CDR2 as YSLEER. The ends were cut back, 0 bases at V and 4 bases at J, with 12 bases in the middle. The CDR3 totals 15 residues. The CDR3 region is CASSQEVGQSYGYTF. The DNA of the CDR3 is TGCGCCAGCAGCCAAGAAGTCGGACAGAGCTATGGCTACACCTTC.

The V gene is TRBV7-9, the J gene TRBJ2-3; 10 nucleotides agree with TRBD2. The V and J ends lost 2 bases and 2 bases, in that order; junction bases with no gene match: 4. Germline V lookup: CDR1 SEHNR, CDR2 FQNEAQ (reference sequence). The CDR3 has 16 residues. In DNA form, the CDR3 reads TGTGCCAGCAGCTTATTTAGCGGGGGGCCCACAGATACGCAGTATTTT. Translation gives CASSLFSGGPTDTQYF.

This chain connects TRBV15 to TRBJ2-7; 9 bases align to TRBD1. Per the germline V gene, CDR1 is LNHNV and CDR2 is YYDKDF (reference sequence). CDR3 size: 14 residues. V shed 5 bases and J 4 bases; nucleotides not matched to a gene: 6. The CDR3 DNA sequence: TGTGCCACCAGCCCGGACAGGGGAGGTTACGAGCAGTACTTC. Translating gives CATSPDRGGYEQYF.

Here the CDR3 DNA reads TGTGCCCGAACCCACGAGACAGAGTCAAACTATGGCTACACCTTC. This codes for CARTHETESNYGYTF. The chain carries TRBV30 and TRBJ1-2; weak D call: TRBD1 (5 bases). The CDR3 consists of 15 residues. V lost 8 bases to trimming and J lost 2 bases, with 21 bases between them. CDR1 is GTSNPN, CDR2 SVGIG, per germline (reference sequence). Variable domain in full (rest from reference TRBV30 and TRBJ1-2): SQTIHQWPATLVQPVGSPLSLECTVEGTSNPNLYWYRQAAGRGLQLLFYSVGIGQISSEVPQNLSASRPQDRQFILSSKKLLLSDSGFYLCARTHETESNYGYTFGSGTRLTVV.

This chain uses TRBV5-1 with TRBJ1-1; D gene uncertain. Germline V gene data show CDR1 as SGHRS and CDR2 as YFSETQ. V lost 5 bases and J 6 bases, leaving 11 bases between the germline ends. This CDR3 comprises 12 residues. The CDR3: CASSSGNSEAFF. CDR3 coding DNA: TGCGCCAGCAGTTCGGGGAATTCTGAAGCTTTCTTT.

This clone is classed as hyperexpanded. Distinct nucleotide sequences in the sample also encode this CDR3. The genes are TRBV5-6 and TRBJ2-7; no reliable D call. The V end lost 1 base, the J end lost 1 base, and 3 bases lay between the germline ends. The CDR3 covers 12 residues. Germline V CDR1 and CDR2: SGHDT, YYEEEE. DNA for the CDR3: TGTGCCAGCAGCTTGTCGTCCTACGAGCAGTACTTC. Its translation is CASSLSSYEQYF.